Given below is one TCR beta chain in context. The data were taken from a study of blood T cell repertoires in COVID-19. Study overall: Collection of acute and convalescent COVID-19 samples took place in the United States, Italy and Spain. T cells, B-cell-depleted T cells, or PBMCs provided the cDNA or gDNA that served as material.

Original data processing: Quantification of nucleated cells was approximated via reference gene primer amplification. Libraries were prepared by immunoSEQ multiplex PCR; TCRdb keeps only in-frame clonotypes and omits some of them. V and J calls and clone size follow that table, whereas D and trimming were derived from the DNA. The sample shows 120,000 to 150,000 clones, about 80% of them seen only once. This CDR3 has 13 residues. Trimming removed 10 bases from V and 5 bases from J; junction bases left unmatched: 7. Sequenced input: peripheral blood. V usage is TRBV12-3 or TRBV12-4 and J usage is TRBJ1-3, with 8 bases lining up with TRBD1. The clonotype comes from a human donor in a cohort sampled during active COVID-19. The CDR3 reads CATAGGSRNTIYF. In nucleotides, the CDR3 is TGTGCCACAGCAGGGGGCTCGAGAAACACCATATATTTT.